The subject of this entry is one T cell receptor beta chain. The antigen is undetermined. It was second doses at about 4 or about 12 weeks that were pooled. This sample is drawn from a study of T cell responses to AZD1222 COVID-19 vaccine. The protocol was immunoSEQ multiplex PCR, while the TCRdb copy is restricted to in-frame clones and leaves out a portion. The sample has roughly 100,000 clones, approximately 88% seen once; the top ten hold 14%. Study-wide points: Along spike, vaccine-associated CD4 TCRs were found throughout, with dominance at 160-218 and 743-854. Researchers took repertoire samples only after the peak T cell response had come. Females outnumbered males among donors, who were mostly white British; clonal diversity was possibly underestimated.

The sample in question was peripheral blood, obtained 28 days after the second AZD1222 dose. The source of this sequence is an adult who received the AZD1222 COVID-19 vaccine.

CDR3 sequence reads: CASSTNRGSSYNEQFF. The DNA for the CDR3 is TGTGCCAGCAGCACCAACCGGGGGAGCTCCTACAATGAGCAGTTCTTC. This chain links TRBV7-2 with TRBJ2-1, with D maybe TRBD2 (6 bases). In germline, CDR1 is SGHTA, CDR2 FQGNSA. V was cut by 5 bases and J by 0 bases, with 14 bases left in between. This CDR3 is built from 16 residues.